This T cell receptor beta chain is from a study of T cell changes during pregnancy in multiple sclerosis. Assay used: immunoSEQ multiplex PCR; TCRdb lists only in-frame clones, some missing. The sample includes tens of thousands of clones, less than 95% of them seen just once. CDR1 is LGHNT, CDR2 FRNRAP, per germline. The CDR3 has 12 residues. The V gene lost 3 bases and the J gene lost 7 bases, with 9 bases spanning the gap. This clonotype was sampled from a female donor with multiple sclerosis, enrolled in a pregnancy study. This sample comprised CD4+ T cells from peripheral blood mononuclear cells, obtained in the second trimester of pregnancy. The chain joins TRBV12-5 to TRBJ1-1; unclear D gene. The CDR3 nucleotides are TGTGCTAGTGGTTTCGGGGTAGGTGAAGCTTTCTTT. Amino acid sequence: CASGFGVGEAFF. The full variable domain, in which reference TRBV12-5 and TRBJ1-1 provide the parts outside the CDR3, is DARVTQTPRHKVTEMGQEVTMRCQPILGHNTVFWYRQTMMQGLELLAYFRNRAPLDDSGMPKDRFSAEMPDATLATLKIQPSEPRDSAVYFCASGFGVGEAFFGQGTRLTVV.